This T cell receptor beta chain was sequenced in a study of cytomegalovirus exposure and HLA in healthy donors. Overall study context: Counted in an early data release were 75 million to 85 million unique TCRs from HLA-typed donors.

Whole-study findings and limits: Accounts indicate the classifier identified cytomegalovirus status with strong specificity and sensitivity. Presence/absence comparisons presumed near-even sequencing depth among donors. A missense variant in DCLRE1C was later tied to TCR beta V- and J-gene trimming.

Concerning this clone: Its antigen is not known.

The study ran its PCR with 60 Vbeta and 13 Jbeta primers. This table comes from immunoSEQ multiplex PCR, and its TCRdb copy is limited to in-frame clones, with some not included. The repertoire consists of 110,000 to 150,000 clones, with just under 70% occurring once and the leading ten covering 3.5% to 5%. This receptor was obtained from a man in his fifties or sixties in good health and CMV-seronegative. The source material was PBMCs.

The chain's CDR3 is CASSLDVKLELFF. For the CDR3, the DNA is TGTGCCAGCAGCTTAGACGTGAAGCTAGAGCTGTTTTTT. The gene calls are TRBV7-9 and TRBJ2-2; no clear D. The CDR3 loop spans 13 amino acids. Germline CDR1 and CDR2: SEHNR and FQNEAQ (reference sequence). The V end lost 1 base, the J end lost 11 bases, and 11 bases lay between the germline ends. The full variable domain, rest sourced from reference TRBV7-9 and TRBJ2-2, is DTGVSQNPRHKITKRGQNVTFRCDPISEHNRLYWYRQTLGQGPEFLTYFQNEAQLEKSRLLSDRFSAERPKGSFSTLEIQRTEQGDSAMYLCASSLDVKLELFFGEGSRLTVL.